These 26 T cell receptor beta chains were sequenced from one sample in a study of shared clonotypes between healthy human individuals. Generated by immunoSEQ multiplex PCR, the TCRdb table keeps only in-frame clones and is missing some. The sample consists of about 600,000 clones, around 97% of them appearing once. Sequenced sample: naive CD4+ T cells sorted from blood. The subset is: CD45RA+ positively selected. The source is a woman in her twenties or thirties in good health.

In this sample, this clone turned up once. J is TRBJ2-1 and V is TRBV5-1; 11 bases map to TRBD2. V dropped 4 bases and J dropped 3; count of bases not matched to a gene: 12. Germline lookup yields CDR1 SGHRS and CDR2 YFSETQ. The CDR3 totals 18 residues. The CDR3 DNA is TGCGCCAGCAGCCCCCTTCCGGGACTAGCGGATATCTACAATGAGCAGTTCTTC. It specifies CASSPLPGLADIYNEQFF.

This rearrangement joins TRBV14 to TRBJ2-3; the D is unclear. Trimming took off 0 bases at V and 1 base at J, with 8 bases between the two ends. The CDR3 runs to 15 residues. Germline loops: CDR1 SGHDN, CDR2 FVKESK. CDR3 bases: TGTGCCAGCAGCCAAGAGAAGTTTGGCACAGATACGCAGTATTTT. It is translated as CASSQEKFGTDTQYF.

The chain recombines TRBV6-1 with TRBJ2-7; possibly TRBD2 for D (6 bases). The CDR3 length is 15 residues. V was clipped by 6 bases and J by 2 bases, with 17 bases between them. The germline V gene encodes CDR1 MNHNS and CDR2 SASEGT. The CDR3 reads CASRVSSVTAYEQYF. The CDR3 DNA follows: TGTGCCAGCAGGGTTTCTAGCGTCACAGCCTACGAGCAGTACTTC.

The chain couples TRBV19 to TRBJ1-5, with 9 nucleotides matching TRBD1. CDR1 is LNHDA and CDR2 is SQIVND in the germline V gene (reference sequence). This CDR3 is built from 15 residues. J was trimmed by 4 bases and V by 6 bases; bases with no gene match: 7. Written as DNA, the CDR3 is TGTGCCAGTAGAAAACCGGGACAGGGAAATCAGCCCCAGCATTTT. Its translation is CASRKPGQGNQPQHF.

This chain connects TRBV5-1 to TRBJ1-2; the match to TRBD1 covers 10 bases. Germline assignment: CDR1 SGHRS and CDR2 YFSETQ. The CDR3 is 16 residues long. After removal of 4 bases from V and 4 bases from J, the junction contained 10 bases not matched to a gene. The CDR3 loop reads CASSGRQGAEGYGYTF. The CDR3 DNA reads as TGCGCCAGCAGCGGCAGACAGGGGGCAGAAGGCTATGGCTACACCTTC.

J is TRBJ2-1 and V is TRBV14; 7 nucleotides match TRBD1. The CDR3 extends over 16 amino acids. With V trimmed by 4 bases and J by 5 bases, 11 bases remained unmatched. Germline V gives CDR1 SGHDN, CDR2 FVKESK. The CDR3: CASSPLDRDRHNEQFF. The CDR3 bases are TGTGCCAGCAGCCCGCTCGACAGGGACAGACACAATGAGCAGTTCTTC.

This chain links TRBV5-4 with TRBJ2-5; 7 bases align to TRBD2. Trimming removed 0 bases from V and 4 bases from J; junction bases left unmatched: 9. Germline V CDR1 and CDR2: SGHNT, YYREEE (reference sequence). The CDR3 consists of 16 residues. CDR3 nucleotides: TGTGCCAGCAGCTTGGGGAGGGACGGCGGGGGAGAGACCCAGTACTTC. Amino acids: CASSLGRDGGGETQYF.

The chain carries TRBV15 and TRBJ1-2, with no clear D. Deletions cut 0 bases from V and 4 bases from J, with 3 bases between. There are 12 residues in the CDR3. Germline V gives CDR1 LNHNV, CDR2 YYDKDF (reference sequence). CDR3 amino acids: CATSRDSYGYTF. In DNA form, the CDR3 reads TGTGCCACCAGCAGAGATAGCTATGGCTACACCTTC.

The J gene is TRBJ1-5, the V gene TRBV29-1; 7 positions match TRBD1. The CDR3 covers 14 residues. J was trimmed by 0 bases and V by 7 bases; bases with no gene match: 6. The germline V gene encodes CDR1 SQVTM and CDR2 ANQGSEA. The CDR3 bases are TGCAGCGCCCTGGACAGGTCTAGCAATCAGCCCCAGCATTTT. Translated, it gives CSALDRSSNQPQHF.

The J gene is TRBJ2-5, the V gene TRBV29-1, with TRBD2 identical over 9 bases. Germline V gene sequence: CDR1 SQVTM, CDR2 ANQGSEA. V lost 4 bases, J lost 2 bases, and 5 bases stayed unmatched. This CDR3 comprises 14 residues. This chain's CDR3 is CSVVGGRGQETQYF. The CDR3 coding sequence is TGCAGCGTTGTAGGCGGGAGGGGGCAAGAGACCCAGTACTTC.

The chain uses TRBV7-2 and TRBJ2-7; no clear D gene. The V and J ends lost 0 bases and 6 bases respectively, with 9 bases between them. This CDR3 is 13 amino acids long. Looked up from germline, CDR1 is SGHTA and CDR2 is FQGNSA. CDR3 sequence: CASSLAGFPEQYF. The CDR3 DNA follows: TGTGCCAGCAGCTTAGCCGGGTTCCCCGAGCAGTACTTC.

V gene TRBV9 combines with J gene TRBJ2-2, with D uncertain. V dropped 4 bases and J dropped 6 bases, with 4 bases sitting between them. Germline V gives CDR1 SGDLS, CDR2 YYNGEE. The CDR3 totals 11 residues. The CDR3 spells CASSRAGELFF. DNA of the CDR3: TGTGCCAGCAGCAGGGCCGGGGAGCTGTTTTTT. Full variable domain (remainder filled in from reference TRBV9 and TRBJ2-2): DSGVTQTPKHLITATGQRVTLRCSPRSGDLSVYWYQQSLDQGLQFLIQYYNGEERAKGNILERFSAQQFPDLHSELNLSSLELGDSALYFCASSRAGELFFGEGSRLTVL.

V is TRBV19 and J is TRBJ1-1; D ambiguous. V dropped 5 bases and J dropped 1 base, with 8 bases sitting between them. Germline CDR1 is LNHDA and CDR2 is SQIVND (reference sequence). The CDR3 loop spans 13 amino acids. The CDR3 region is CASSFGENTEAFF. The CDR3 DNA sequence: TGTGCCAGTAGTTTTGGTGAGAACACTGAAGCTTTCTTT.

This clone has just one count. The V call is TRBV18, the J call TRBJ2-2; TRBD2 aligns across 11 bases. The V gene's germline CDR1 is KGHSH and CDR2 LQKENI. The CDR3 sequence is 17 residues long. Trimming at V came to 3 bases and at J to 2 bases, leaving 5 bases not matched to a gene. The CDR3 reads CASSPLGLAGNTGELFF. The DNA for the CDR3 is TGTGCCAGCTCACCTCTTGGACTAGCGGGTAACACCGGGGAGCTGTTTTTT.

V usage is TRBV28 and J usage is TRBJ1-5; D might be TRBD1 (6 bases). The CDR3 sequence is 14 residues long. Between the trimmed V and J ends, which lost 6 bases and 4 bases, there was a span of 13 bases. CDR1 and CDR2 from the germline V gene are MDHEN and SYDVKM. CDR3 nucleotides: TGTGCCAGCAGGGGGGCGGATTGGAATCAGCCCCAGCATTTT. This codes for CASRGADWNQPQHF.

This sequence joins TRBV5-1 and TRBJ2-1; tentative D call: TRBD1 (5 bases). Germline CDR1 reads SGHRS; CDR2 reads YFSETQ. With 4 bases removed from V and 2 bases from J, the gap between germline ends came to 13 bases. The CDR3 runs to 15 residues. The chain's CDR3 is CASSQVWGPYNEQFF. Here the CDR3 DNA reads TGCGCCAGCAGCCAGGTTTGGGGCCCCTACAATGAGCAGTTCTTC.

The chain links TRBV21-1 to TRBJ2-7; no DNA check was done on the table's D call, TRBD2. TRBV21-1 is tagged as a pseudogene. This CDR3 contains 19 residues. The CDR3 bases are TGTGCCAGCAGCAAAGTAATCGGGACTAGCGGGAGCGGACCCTACGAGCAGTACTTC. It codes for CASSKVIGTSGSGPYEQYF.

J is TRBJ1-5 and V is TRBV5-1; possibly TRBD1 for D (5 bases). Germline lookup yields CDR1 SGHRS and CDR2 YFSETQ. The ends were cut back, 4 bases at V and 9 bases at J, with 14 bases in the middle. The CDR3 length is 13 residues. Written as DNA, the CDR3 is TGCGCCAGCAGCCCCCACACAGGTTGGCCCCAGCATTTT. It encodes CASSPHTGWPQHF.

Turning to this clone: Other DNA sequences in the same sample also yield this CDR3. The chain combines TRBV18 with TRBJ2-3; maybe TRBD1 (6 bases). The CDR3 runs to 13 residues. Germline V gives CDR1 KGHSH, CDR2 LQKENI. V lost 3 bases and J 5 bases, leaving 9 bases between the germline ends. CDR3 sequence: CASSPGAGDTQYF. The CDR3 DNA sequence: TGTGCCAGCTCACCGGGGGCTGGAGATACGCAGTATTTT.

The chain recombines TRBV15 with TRBJ1-1; 10 bases fit TRBD1. The CDR3 has 15 residues. Germline CDR1 reads LNHNV; CDR2 reads YYDKDF (reference sequence). With 2 bases clipped from V and 5 bases from J, the junction kept 5 bases outside the gene matches. CDR3 residues: CATSRPRTGGTEAFF. As DNA, the CDR3 is TGTGCCACCAGCAGACCTAGGACAGGGGGGACTGAAGCTTTCTTT.

The rearrangement uses TRBV28 and TRBJ2-6; 8 nucleotides match TRBD2. V lost 6 bases to trimming and J lost 3 bases; unmatched junction nucleotides: 7. CDR1 and CDR2 (germline): MDHEN, SYDVKM. The CDR3 has 16 amino acids. The CDR3 bases are TGTGCCAGCAGGTTGGCGGGAGGAAGTGGGGCCAACGTCCTGACTTTC. Translating gives CASRLAGGSGANVLTF.

The genes are TRBV7-9 and TRBJ1-4; TRBD1 might be the D (6 bases). This CDR3 comprises 15 residues. Trimming pared 5 bases from V and 1 base from J, leaving 11 bases between. Germline V gene sequence: CDR1 SEHNR, CDR2 FQNEAQ (reference sequence). The CDR3 loop is CASSPGTRTNEKLFF. The CDR3 DNA sequence: TGTGCCAGCAGCCCCGGGACAAGAACTAATGAAAAACTGTTTTTT.

The table lists this clone with a count of one. The rearrangement links TRBV21-1 to TRBJ2-7. TRBV21-1 is termed a pseudogene. There are 17 residues in the CDR3. DNA for the CDR3: TGTGCCAGCAGCAAACGAGAACGGGGCGATCCCTCCTACGAGCAGTACTTC. Translated: CASSKRERGDPSYEQYF.

The chain uses TRBV7-8 and TRBJ2-5; no firm D call. The CDR3 is 15 amino acids. V lost 4 bases and J 5 bases, leaving 17 bases between the germline ends. Germline V gives CDR1 SGHVS, CDR2 FQNEAQ. CDR3 in amino acids: CASSYASRYAETQYF. In DNA, the CDR3 is TGTGCCAGCAGCTATGCGAGCCGGTACGCGGAGACCCAGTACTTC.

The chain employs TRBV5-8 and TRBJ2-7, with D possibly being TRBD1 (5 bases). The CDR3 runs to 13 residues. The ends were cut back, 1 base at V and 4 bases at J, with 9 bases in the middle. CDR1 is SGHTS and CDR2 is YDEGEE in the germline V gene. The chain's CDR3 is CASSLRQTYEQYF. In DNA, the CDR3 is TGTGCCAGCAGCTTGCGACAGACATACGAGCAGTACTTC.

About this clone itself: This sample also contains other DNA sequences that code for the same CDR3. The CDR3 loop is CASSGQGVNEQYF. The CDR3 nucleotides are TGTGCCAGCAGTGGACAGGGCGTAAACGAGCAGTACTTC. V is TRBV28 and J is TRBJ2-7; 8 bases match TRBD1. CDR1 and CDR2 from the germline V gene are MDHEN and SYDVKM. V was pared by 5 bases and J by 5 bases, with 5 bases of the junction left unmatched. This CDR3 has 13 amino acids.